The sequence of this TCR beta chain was determined in a study of blood T cell repertoires in COVID-19. Looking at the study overall: Material from acute and convalescent COVID-19 was sourced from the United States, Italy and Spain. PBMCs, B-cell-depleted T cells, or T cells provided the cDNA or gDNA that made up the material.

Under the authors' procedure: Reference gene primer amplification gave nucleated cell count estimates. Clones were sequenced by immunoSEQ multiplex PCR, and TCRdb holds only the in-frame ones, with some missing. Clone size and V and J calls were adopted from that table, with D and trimming inferred from the DNA. The sample yields about 160,000 clones, approximately 77% seen once. This clone was counted a single time. Trimming removed 3 bases at V and 4 bases at J, with 7 bases between. In germline, CDR1 is KGHSH, CDR2 LQKENI. The CDR3 sequence is 12 residues long. Sequenced: peripheral blood. The origin of this receptor is a woman older than 75 with active or convalescent COVID-19. The chain is built from TRBV18 and TRBJ2-7, with unresolved D. CDR3 DNA: TGTGCCAGCTCACCCTCCCAGTACGAGCAGTACTTC. This translates into CASSPSQYEQYF.